The table lists the clone carrying this T cell receptor beta chain with a few counts. Its cognate antigen is unknown. The record originates from a study of CD8+ T cells in alopecia areata. Study-wide background: It was oral tofacitinib, at 5 to 10 mg twice daily, that treated patients received. For 6 to 18 months, tofacitinib was taken, and 6 months off drug followed.

Extraction of RNA preceded its reverse transcription into cDNA, which served as the sequencing template. Measured with immunoSEQ multiplex PCR; TCRdb has only the in-frame clones, and not every one. The data show around 19,000 clones, 59% seen once. The CDR3 spans 12 residues. The V gene's germline CDR1 is SEHNR and CDR2 FQNEAQ (reference sequence). Trimming left V 5 bases short and J 6 bases short, with 10 bases between. Regarding the study as a whole: Numerous expanded lesional clones remained in scalp and blood during tofacitinib. Scalp clonality dropped significantly under tofacitinib, as did expanded CD8+ top-100 clones.

The treatment was: oral pan-JAK inhibitor, 5-10 mg twice daily. Collection of lesional scalp punch biopsies and peripheral blood was performed in alopecia areata patients. This chain joins TRBV7-9 and TRBJ1-1, with D unclear. The sequencing used skin, collected at week 4, from a patient treated with tofacitinib. The receptor's source is a human donor with alopecia areata. This CDR3 reads CASSPSDAEAFF. The CDR3 DNA follows: TGTGCCAGCAGCCCCAGCGACGCTGAAGCTTTCTTT. The full variable domain, completed using reference TRBV7-9 and TRBJ1-1, is DTGVSQNPRHKITKRGQNVTFRCDPISEHNRLYWYRQTLGQGPEFLTYFQNEAQLEKSRLLSDRFSAERPKGSFSTLEIQRTEQGDSAMYLCASSPSDAEAFFGQGTRLTVV.